A selection of T cell receptor beta chains follows, all from one sample in a study of blood T cell repertoires in COVID-19. The assay was immunoSEQ multiplex PCR, and TCRdb's table has in-frame clones only and misses some. This table has roughly 150,000 clones, over 65% appearing once. The sample comprised peripheral blood. The receptor set was obtained from a man in his sixties with acute or convalescent COVID-19. Both conserved end residues are part of each CDR3. Each record gives: D gene, J gene, clone size, V gene, CDR3 DNA, CDR3 protein. D genes are given only for firm matches. A row's size may be missing; if present it is once, few, many or a size class.

D gene: -; J gene: TRBJ2-7; clone size: -; V gene: TRBV6-2/TRBV6-3; CDR3 DNA: TGTGCCAGCAGTTACTCCCTCGTCCGGGGAACCTACGAGCAGTACTTC; CDR3 protein: CASSYSLVRGTYEQYF
D gene: -; J gene: TRBJ1-2; clone size: -; V gene: TRBV3-1/TRBV3-2; CDR3 DNA: TGTGCCAGCAGCCAAGATAAGAGGCCGACGTATGGCTACACCTTC; CDR3 protein: CASSQDKRPTYGYTF
D gene: -; J gene: TRBJ2-1; clone size: -; V gene: TRBV11-1; CDR3 DNA: TGTGCCAGCAGCCGAGGCTCTTTGGTTGAGCAGTTCTTC; CDR3 protein: CASSRGSLVEQFF
D gene: -; J gene: TRBJ2-5; clone size: -; V gene: TRBV5-4; CDR3 DNA: TGTGCCAGCAGCTTGGCGGCGGGGGCTGGGGAGACCCAGTACTTC; CDR3 protein: CASSLAAGAGETQYF
D gene: -; J gene: TRBJ2-7; clone size: -; V gene: TRBV11-2; CDR3 DNA: TGTGCCAGCAGCTCTTGGGACACCCTGTCCTACGAGCAGTACTTC; CDR3 protein: CASSSWDTLSYEQYF
D gene: -; J gene: TRBJ1-2; clone size: once; V gene: TRBV5-6; CDR3 DNA: TGTGCCAGCAGCCCTTGGGGCAGGCCCGATCCTAACTATGGCTACACCTTC; CDR3 protein: CASSPWGRPDPNYGYTF
D gene: -; J gene: TRBJ1-1; clone size: -; V gene: TRBV6-6; CDR3 DNA: TGTGCCAGCAGTTACAGGGGAAGGTTTACTGAAGCTTTCTTT; CDR3 protein: CASSYRGRFTEAFF
D gene: TRBD1; J gene: TRBJ1-1; clone size: -; V gene: TRBV19; CDR3 DNA: TGTGCCAGTAGTTTCGGGACAGGGCGGGGGACTGAAGCTTTCTTT; CDR3 protein: CASSFGTGRGTEAFF
D gene: -; J gene: TRBJ1-4; clone size: -; V gene: TRBV10-3; CDR3 DNA: TGTGCCATCAGTGCGCGAACAGGTGCCTCTGAAAAACTGTTTTTT; CDR3 protein: CAISARTGASEKLFF
D gene: -; J gene: TRBJ2-1; clone size: -; V gene: TRBV4-2; CDR3 DNA: TGTGCCAGCAGCCAAGGGAGCATTGGGGCATACAATGAGCAGTTCTTC; CDR3 protein: CASSQGSIGAYNEQFF
D gene: TRBD1; J gene: TRBJ1-1; clone size: -; V gene: TRBV3-1/TRBV3-2; CDR3 DNA: TGTGCCAGCAGCCCTCGCCATCAGACAGGGGCGAACACTGAAGCTTTCTTT; CDR3 protein: CASSPRHQTGANTEAFF
D gene: -; J gene: TRBJ1-2; clone size: once; V gene: TRBV3-1/TRBV3-2; CDR3 DNA: TGTGCCAGCAGCCAAGCGGCAAGGGGGTCCTATGGCTACACCTTC; CDR3 protein: CASSQAARGSYGYTF
D gene: TRBD1; J gene: TRBJ1-2; clone size: -; V gene: TRBV12-3/TRBV12-4; CDR3 DNA: TGTGCCAGCAGCGGGACAGGGGTGAATGGCTACACCTTC; CDR3 protein: CASSGTGVNGYTF
D gene: -; J gene: TRBJ2-7; clone size: -; V gene: TRBV11-1; CDR3 DNA: TGTGCCAGCAGCTTAGCTCAGGGAAGCTCCTACGAGCAGTACTTC; CDR3 protein: CASSLAQGSSYEQYF
D gene: TRBD1; J gene: TRBJ2-7; clone size: -; V gene: TRBV14; CDR3 DNA: TGTGCCAGCAGCTCACTCGCGGGACAGGTAAACGAGCAGTACTTC; CDR3 protein: CASSSLAGQVNEQYF
D gene: -; J gene: TRBJ2-1; clone size: -; V gene: TRBV27; CDR3 DNA: TGTGCCAGCAGTTACTCGGGGAAACACAATGAGCAGTTCTTC; CDR3 protein: CASSYSGKHNEQFF
D gene: -; J gene: TRBJ2-7; clone size: -; V gene: TRBV2; CDR3 DNA: TGTGCCAGCAGTGATTTCCCACTTACCTACGAGCAGTACTTC; CDR3 protein: CASSDFPLTYEQYF
D gene: -; J gene: TRBJ1-6; clone size: once; V gene: TRBV2; CDR3 DNA: TGTGCCAGCGGGGACTCCAGCTCCTATAATTCACCCCTCCACTTT; CDR3 protein: CASGDSSSYNSPLHF
D gene: -; J gene: TRBJ2-6; clone size: -; V gene: TRBV19; CDR3 DNA: TGTGCCAGTATGGACGGAGGGTCTGGGGCCAACGTCCTGACTTTC; CDR3 protein: CASMDGGSGANVLTF
D gene: -; J gene: TRBJ1-6; clone size: -; V gene: TRBV30; CDR3 DNA: TGTGCCTGGAGTACTGGGGCAGGGGCCCGTTATAATTCACCCCTCCACTTT; CDR3 protein: CAWSTGAGARYNSPLHF
D gene: TRBD1; J gene: TRBJ1-6; clone size: -; V gene: TRBV9; CDR3 DNA: TGTGCCAGCAGCGGCCTACAGGGGGCTTCTGGATATAATTCACCCCTCCACTTT; CDR3 protein: CASSGLQGASGYNSPLHF
D gene: -; J gene: TRBJ2-1; clone size: -; V gene: TRBV6-5; CDR3 DNA: TGTGCCAGCAGTTACGATCGAGATGAGCAGTTCTTC; CDR3 protein: CASSYDRDEQFF
D gene: TRBD2; J gene: TRBJ2-3; clone size: -; V gene: TRBV9; CDR3 DNA: TGTGCCAGCAGCGTAGGCGTTAGCGGGGGGTCGGATACGCAGTATTTT; CDR3 protein: CASSVGVSGGSDTQYF
D gene: -; J gene: TRBJ1-2; clone size: -; V gene: TRBV18; CDR3 DNA: TGTGCCAGCTCACCACCGAGACAGCTAATAGGCTACACCTTC; CDR3 protein: CASSPPRQLIGYTF
D gene: -; J gene: TRBJ1-3; clone size: -; V gene: TRBV10-3; CDR3 DNA: TGTGCCATCAGTGATGCCCGGGGAAACACCATATATTTT; CDR3 protein: CAISDARGNTIYF
D gene: TRBD1; J gene: TRBJ1-1; clone size: -; V gene: TRBV24-1; CDR3 DNA: TGTGCCACCATGGGACAGGGGAACACTGAAGCTTTCTTT; CDR3 protein: CATMGQGNTEAFF
D gene: -; J gene: TRBJ2-7; clone size: -; V gene: TRBV9; CDR3 DNA: TGTGCCAGCAGCGTAGGCGCAGGGGCGCTGGGCTACGAGCAGTACTTC; CDR3 protein: CASSVGAGALGYEQYF
D gene: TRBD2; J gene: TRBJ2-7; clone size: -; V gene: TRBV18; CDR3 DNA: TGTGCCAGCTCACCACCGCTAGCGGGGGGGTCCTACGAGCAGTACTTC; CDR3 protein: CASSPPLAGGSYEQYF
D gene: TRBD1; J gene: TRBJ2-7; clone size: -; V gene: TRBV10-3; CDR3 DNA: TGTGCCATCAGCACCGGGACAGACTACGAGCAGTACTTC; CDR3 protein: CAISTGTDYEQYF
D gene: -; J gene: TRBJ2-7; clone size: -; V gene: TRBV27; CDR3 DNA: TGTGCCAGCAGTTTTCAGGGATCCTACGAGCAGTACTTC; CDR3 protein: CASSFQGSYEQYF
D gene: -; J gene: TRBJ2-5; clone size: -; V gene: TRBV6-5; CDR3 DNA: TGTGCCAGCAGTTACTCGAGAGGCCAAGAGACCCAGTACTTC; CDR3 protein: CASSYSRGQETQYF
D gene: -; J gene: TRBJ1-2; clone size: -; V gene: TRBV6-4; CDR3 DNA: TGTGCCAGCAGTTCGGGGGGAGAATATGGCTACACCTTC; CDR3 protein: CASSSGGEYGYTF
D gene: TRBD2; J gene: TRBJ2-1; clone size: once; V gene: TRBV11-2; CDR3 DNA: TGTGCCAGCAGCTTCGGTGGTAGCGGGTCAGACAATGAGCAGTTCTTC; CDR3 protein: CASSFGGSGSDNEQFF
D gene: TRBD1; J gene: TRBJ1-1; clone size: -; V gene: TRBV11-2; CDR3 DNA: TGTGCCAGCAGCCGCGATTCCGGGACAGGGGCTCGTGGAGCTTTCTTT; CDR3 protein: CASSRDSGTGARGAFF
D gene: TRBD2; J gene: TRBJ2-5; clone size: -; V gene: TRBV29-1; CDR3 DNA: TGCAGCGTATCCCCGGGGGGATCTCAAGAGACCCAGTACTTC; CDR3 protein: CSVSPGGSQETQYF
D gene: TRBD1; J gene: TRBJ2-7; clone size: -; V gene: TRBV18; CDR3 DNA: TGTGCCAGTCAACCCGGGACAGGGGGCCCGAGCTCCTACGAGCAGTACTTC; CDR3 protein: CASQPGTGGPSSYEQYF
D gene: TRBD1; J gene: TRBJ1-3; clone size: -; V gene: TRBV7-8; CDR3 DNA: TGTGCCAGCAGCACAGTAACAGGGGGGAGCTCTGGAAACACCATATATTTT; CDR3 protein: CASSTVTGGSSGNTIYF
D gene: -; J gene: TRBJ1-1; clone size: -; V gene: TRBV11-2; CDR3 DNA: TGTGCCAGCAGCCAGAGGAGTGACACTGAAGCTTTCTTT; CDR3 protein: CASSQRSDTEAFF
D gene: -; J gene: TRBJ2-1; clone size: -; V gene: TRBV18; CDR3 DNA: TGTGCCAGCTCACCAAGAGGAGGGACCCTTCTTAATGAGCAGTTCTTC; CDR3 protein: CASSPRGGTLLNEQFF
D gene: TRBD1; J gene: TRBJ1-2; clone size: few; V gene: TRBV10-3; CDR3 DNA: TGTGCCATCAGTAAGGACAGGGAGCGCTATGGCTACACCTTC; CDR3 protein: CAISKDRERYGYTF
D gene: -; J gene: TRBJ2-1; clone size: -; V gene: TRBV21-1; CDR3 DNA: TGTGCCAGCAGCAGAAACAGGGGGCTACTCTACAATGAGCAGTTCTTC; CDR3 protein: CASSRNRGLLYNEQFF
D gene: TRBD1; J gene: TRBJ1-2; clone size: -; V gene: TRBV24-1; CDR3 DNA: TGTGCCACCAGTGATTGGGCCGGGGGCGCAGACAGGGATGGCTACACCTTC; CDR3 protein: CATSDWAGGADRDGYTF
D gene: TRBD2; J gene: TRBJ2-7; clone size: -; V gene: TRBV4-1; CDR3 DNA: TGCGCCAGCAGCCAAAGACTAGCGGGGGGTAGCTACGAGCAGTACTTC; CDR3 protein: CASSQRLAGGSYEQYF
D gene: TRBD1; J gene: TRBJ1-4; clone size: few; V gene: TRBV5-4; CDR3 DNA: TGTGCCAGCAGTCCCAAGACAGGGGGAAATGAAAAACTGTTTTTT; CDR3 protein: CASSPKTGGNEKLFF
D gene: -; J gene: TRBJ2-6; clone size: -; V gene: TRBV6-2/TRBV6-3; CDR3 DNA: TGTGCCAGCAGTTACATTGGAGCAGGGGCCAACGTCCTGACTTTC; CDR3 protein: CASSYIGAGANVLTF
D gene: -; J gene: TRBJ2-1; clone size: -; V gene: TRBV18; CDR3 DNA: TGTGCCAGCTCGTTCCAGGGGGGATCCTACAATGAGCAGTTCTTC; CDR3 protein: CASSFQGGSYNEQFF
D gene: TRBD1; J gene: TRBJ2-5; clone size: -; V gene: TRBV6-4; CDR3 DNA: TGTGCCAGCAGTCGACCGCCGGGACAGGGACGAGAGACCCAGTACTTC; CDR3 protein: CASSRPPGQGRETQYF
D gene: TRBD2; J gene: TRBJ2-1; clone size: -; V gene: TRBV5-1; CDR3 DNA: TGCGCCAGCAGCGGATTCCAGCGGGGGGGCTACAATGAGCAGTTCTTC; CDR3 protein: CASSGFQRGGYNEQFF
D gene: -; J gene: TRBJ1-1; clone size: -; V gene: TRBV29-1; CDR3 DNA: TGCAGCGGCCGTACCAGGTCCCAGGGAACTGAAGCTTTCTTT; CDR3 protein: CSGRTRSQGTEAFF
D gene: -; J gene: TRBJ1-2; clone size: -; V gene: TRBV4-1; CDR3 DNA: TGCGCCAGCAGCCGCGATTACTATGGCTACACCTTC; CDR3 protein: CASSRDYYGYTF
D gene: -; J gene: TRBJ2-7; clone size: -; V gene: TRBV5-1; CDR3 DNA: TGCGCCAGCAGCTTGCTAGACTCGTACGAGCAGTACTTC; CDR3 protein: CASSLLDSYEQYF
D gene: -; J gene: TRBJ2-1; clone size: -; V gene: TRBV5-1; CDR3 DNA: TGCGCCAGCAGCTTCGGAGGGACGGATTACAATGAGCAGTTCTTC; CDR3 protein: CASSFGGTDYNEQFF
D gene: TRBD1; J gene: TRBJ1-2; clone size: -; V gene: TRBV12-3/TRBV12-4; CDR3 DNA: TGTGCCAGCAGTACCAGGGGGGCAGGGGACTACACCTTC; CDR3 protein: CASSTRGAGDYTF
D gene: TRBD1; J gene: TRBJ1-4; clone size: -; V gene: TRBV6-5; CDR3 DNA: TGTGCCAGCAGTTACGGAGGGGACAGAAATGAAAAACTGTTTTTT; CDR3 protein: CASSYGGDRNEKLFF
D gene: TRBD1; J gene: TRBJ2-7; clone size: -; V gene: TRBV18; CDR3 DNA: TGTGCCAGCTCACCACCGGGACAGAGGGAGCAGTACTTC; CDR3 protein: CASSPPGQREQYF
D gene: TRBD1; J gene: TRBJ2-2; clone size: -; V gene: TRBV27; CDR3 DNA: TGTGCCAGCAGTCCCCAGGGGGCGGAAACCGGGGAGCTGTTTTTT; CDR3 protein: CASSPQGAETGELFF
D gene: -; J gene: TRBJ1-2; clone size: few; V gene: TRBV7-3; CDR3 DNA: TGTGCCAGCAGCCCCGGGGGGAAGGGGCAATTGGGCTACACCTTC; CDR3 protein: CASSPGGKGQLGYTF
D gene: TRBD1; J gene: TRBJ2-5; clone size: -; V gene: TRBV9; CDR3 DNA: TGTGCCAGCAGCGTAGCTGGAGGAAACAGGGGAGAGACCCAGTACTTC; CDR3 protein: CASSVAGGNRGETQYF
D gene: -; J gene: TRBJ2-5; clone size: -; V gene: TRBV5-8; CDR3 DNA: TGTGCCAGCAGCTGGACTTTTTCAAGGGAGACCCAGTACTTC; CDR3 protein: CASSWTFSRETQYF
D gene: -; J gene: TRBJ2-2; clone size: -; V gene: TRBV21-1; CDR3 DNA: TGTGCCAGCAGATGGAGGCCTCTTCACGGGGGGGACAACACCGGGGAGCTGTTTTTT; CDR3 protein: CASRWRPLHGGDNTGELFF